This T cell receptor (beta chain) was identified in a study of control samples from healthy donors and cancer patients. V lost 1 base to trimming and J lost 3 bases; unmatched junction nucleotides: 28. Germline V gives CDR1 MNHEY, CDR2 SMNVEV (reference sequence). The CDR3 is made up of 23 amino acids. Sequenced by immunoSEQ multiplex PCR; TCRdb stores in-frame clones only, minus some. Here the sample table reports about 200,000 clones. This chain joins TRBV27 and TRBJ1-2; 8 bases line up with TRBD1. Sequencing was performed on blood. The sequence was collected from a woman in her thirties in good health. The CDR3 nucleotides read TGTGCCAGCAGTTTATTGTTCCCCCCCTCAGCTCCCTCCCGTCAGGGGGCGGACTATGGCTACACCTTC. Its protein is CASSLLFPPSAPSRQGADYGYTF.